One and the same sample provided the 7 T cell receptor beta chains below, sequenced in a study of control samples from healthy donors and cancer patients. TCRdb's table, derived via immunoSEQ multiplex PCR, lists solely in-frame clones and lacks some. The sample shows 150,000 to 200,000 clones, roughly 91% of them seen only once. Sample: blood. The origin of the receptors is a woman aged 30 to 39 in good health.

This chain uses TRBV23-1 with TRBJ1-5; 9 bases are a match to TRBD1. TRBV23-1 is marked as an open reading frame, function uncertain. Trimming removed 0 bases from V and 3 bases from J; junction bases left unmatched: 3. The CDR3 consists of 16 residues. The CDR3 bases are TGCGCCAGCAGTCAATCGGGGGACAGGGTCAATCAGCCCCAGCATTTT. Translated: CASSQSGDRVNQPQHF.

For this clone: The sample carries other DNA sequences with the same CDR3. This sequence joins TRBV7-9 and TRBJ1-2, with TRBD1 matching over 9 bases. The CDR3 is made up of 13 amino acids. The V segment lost 5 bases and the J segment 7 bases; nucleotides outside the gene matches: 5. Germline V gives CDR1 SEHNR, CDR2 FQNEAQ (reference sequence). CDR3: CASSLPTGGGYTF. In nucleotides, the CDR3 is TGTGCCAGCAGCCTACCGACAGGGGGTGGCTACACCTTC. The full variable domain, with the rest looked up from reference TRBV7-9 and TRBJ1-2, is DTGVSQNPRHKITKRGQNVTFRCDPISEHNRLYWYRQTLGQGPEFLTYFQNEAQLEKSRLLSDRFSAERPKGSFSTLEIQRTEQGDSAMYLCASSLPTGGGYTFGSGTRLTVV.

Details on this clone: One base away lies a much larger clone, so this may be a sequencing read error. The chain combines TRBV7-8 with TRBJ2-7; D might be TRBD1 (6 bases). This CDR3 has 14 amino acids. CDR1 and CDR2 from the germline V gene are SGHVS and FQNEAQ. V lost 5 bases to trimming and J lost 0 bases, with 11 bases between them. The CDR3 DNA follows: TGTGCCAGCAGCGCCGGGACAAGCTCCTACGAGCAGTACTTC. It codes for CASSAGTSSYEQYF. Filled out from reference TRBV7-8 and TRBJ2-7, the complete variable domain reads GAGVSQSPRYKVAKRGQDVALRCDPISGHVSLFWYQQALGQGPEFLTYFQNEAQLDKSGLPSDRFFAERPEGSVSTLKIQRTQQEDSAVYLCASSAGTSSYEQYFGPGTRLTVT.

V is TRBV29-1 and J is TRBJ2-1, with 10 bases matching TRBD2. The germline V gene encodes CDR1 SQVTM and CDR2 ANQGSEA. The CDR3 runs to 10 residues. The CDR3 here is CLAGDNEQFF. The CDR3 DNA reads TGCCTAGCGGGGGACAATGAGCAGTTCTTC.

V gene TRBV6-5 combines with J gene TRBJ1-4, with TRBD1 as a possible D gene (5 bases). CDR1 MNHEY and CDR2 SVGAGI come from the germline V gene. The CDR3 consists of 15 residues. Trimming stripped 4 bases from V and 0 bases from J, with 9 bases between. The CDR3 reads CASSSGHATNEKLFF. CDR3 bases: TGTGCCAGCAGTTCGGGGCATGCAACTAATGAAAAACTGTTTTTT.

The CDR3 reads CASSFGTAGNIQYF. CDR3 nucleotides: TGTGCCAGCAGTTTCGGGACTGCAGGAAACATTCAGTACTTC. The chain combines TRBV27 with TRBJ2-4, with D possibly being TRBD2 (6 bases). Germline V gene sequence: CDR1 MNHEY, CDR2 SMNVEV (reference sequence). V shed 3 bases and J shed 6 bases, with 12 bases lying between them. This CDR3 is 14 amino acids long.

V gene TRBV19 combines with J gene TRBJ1-1, with D perhaps TRBD1 (6 bases). Germline CDR1 reads LNHDA; CDR2 reads SQIVND (reference sequence). This CDR3 is 14 amino acids long. Trimming pared 5 bases from V and 5 bases from J, leaving 15 bases between. The CDR3, as DNA: TGTGCCAGTAGTGAACAGGGTTCGGTTACTGAAGCTTTCTTT. This translates into CASSEQGSVTEAFF.